These 2 T cell receptor beta chains were sequenced from one sample in a study of regulatory T cells in long-lasting Graves disease. In building TCR beta libraries, iRepertoire HTBI primers were used together with Arm-PCR of CDR3 regions. Using its own MiXCR run on the multiplex PCR reads, TCRdb lists one record per CDR3 protein. The repertoire holds hundreds of thousands of distinct CDR3 sequences, approximately 16% seen once, with roughly 30% in the top ten. Time point of the sample: newly diagnosed GD, antithyroid drugs for less than 3 months. Construction of the TCR library relied on RNA isolated from PBMCs. Another study also made use of these data, one on T cells in Graves' hyperthyroidism and ophthalmopathy.

This specimen consisted of peripheral blood mononuclear cells (PBMCs), obtained at new diagnosis, from a patient treated with antithyroid drugs. The receptor source for this set is a man between 35 and 55 years old with Graves disease.

This clonotype was detected many times. The gene calls are TRBV20-1 and TRBJ2-3, with 11 positions matching TRBD2. The V gene end was trimmed by 0 bases and the J gene end by 9 bases; junction bases not matched to a gene: 5. The CDR3 covers 14 residues. Germline values: CDR1 DFQATT, CDR2 SNEGSKA (reference sequence). The CDR3 bases are TGCAGTGCTAGAGAACTAGCGGGGGTCAAGACGCAGTATTTT. This gives the protein CSARELAGVKTQYF.

There are many counts of this clonotype. The rearrangement links TRBV19 to TRBJ2-7; 12 nucleotides line up with TRBD1. In germline, CDR1 is LNHDA, CDR2 SQIVND (reference sequence). The CDR3 length is 15 residues. V dropped 4 bases and J dropped 5; count of bases not matched to a gene: 6. The CDR3 region has the DNA TGTGCCAGTAGTACGGCCGGGACAGGGGGCAACGAGCAGTACTTC. Its translation is CASSTAGTGGNEQYF.